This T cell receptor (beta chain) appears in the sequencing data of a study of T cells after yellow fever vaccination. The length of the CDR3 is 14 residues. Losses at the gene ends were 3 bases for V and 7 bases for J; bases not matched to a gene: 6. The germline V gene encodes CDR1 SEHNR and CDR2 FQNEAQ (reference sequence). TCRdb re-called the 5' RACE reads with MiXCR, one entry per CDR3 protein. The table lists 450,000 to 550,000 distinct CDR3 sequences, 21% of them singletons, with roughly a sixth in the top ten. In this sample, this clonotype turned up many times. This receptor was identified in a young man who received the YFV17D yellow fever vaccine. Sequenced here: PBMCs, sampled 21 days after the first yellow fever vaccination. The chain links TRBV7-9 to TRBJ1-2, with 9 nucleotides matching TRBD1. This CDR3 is CASSLPGQGGGYTF. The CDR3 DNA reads TGTGCCAGCAGCTTGCCGGGACAGGGAGGTGGCTACACCTTC.